The entry below gives a single TCR beta chain sequence along with its context. Clones were read by immunoSEQ multiplex PCR, and TCRdb kept only the in-frame ones, dropping some. The sample includes approximately 38,000 clones, 83% seen only once; the top ten take 20% to 25%. The sample originates from a study of OX40 agonist ivuxolimab in advanced cancers. Overall study: In three patients, partial responses were observed, one with hepatocellular carcinoma and two with cutaneous melanoma.

Sampled blood was obtained at baseline, cycle 4 day 1, and cycle 7 day 1. The germline V gene encodes CDR1 SEHNR and CDR2 FQNEAQ (reference sequence). The CDR3 extends over 16 amino acids. The J segment lost 5 bases and the V segment lost 4 bases, leaving 11 bases of the junction unmatched. The material was CD4+ or CD8+ T cells sorted from blood, obtained in a trial of the OX40 agonist ivuxolimab. The receptor comes from an adult with an advanced solid tumor such as melanoma, head and neck, liver or kidney cancer. This chain links TRBV7-9 with TRBJ1-2; 9 positions agree with TRBD1. CDR3 DNA sequence: TGTGCCAGCAGCTGGACCCAGACAGGGGGGGAATATGGCTACACCTTC. Translated, it gives CASSWTQTGGEYGYTF.